The following is a T cell receptor (beta chain) sequence with its context. No antigen is known for it. The CDR3 contains 14 residues. Trimming at V came to 8 bases and at J to 2 bases, leaving 5 bases not matched to a gene. The germline V gene has CDR1 MNHEY and CDR2 SVGAGI. These data are taken from a study of T cell responses to AZD1222 COVID-19 vaccine. General observations from the study: Clonal diversity was possibly underestimated; the donors were predominantly white British and more often female. Unmutated variant regions are reportedly targeted by nearly half of spike-specific TCRs.

The method was immunoSEQ multiplex PCR; TCRdb's version includes in-frame clones alone and lacks a portion of them. The sample has under 95,000 clones, around 90% seen once. The sample here was peripheral blood, taken on day 0 of AZD1222 vaccination. This chain links TRBV6-5 with TRBJ2-5; 10 bases are shared with TRBD1. This receptor was obtained from an adult in good health. The CDR3, as DNA: TGTGCCAGCTCCGGGACAGGGGTTCAAGAGACCCAGTACTTC. The encoded protein is CASSGTGVQETQYF.